These 8 T cell receptor beta chains were sequenced from one sample in a study of Graves' ophthalmopathy and Graves' hyperthyroidism. RNA served as the template for amplifying TCR beta CDR3 regions. HTBI primers were employed in first-round RT-PCR, then a second-round multiplex PCR followed. A single record per CDR3 protein comes from TCRdb applying MiXCR to the multiplex PCR reads. In the table there are roughly 500,000 distinct CDR3 sequences, approximately 14% of which are singletons. What was sequenced was blood. The source of these receptors is a woman aged 25-40 years with Graves' ophthalmopathy.

This chain uses TRBV12-3 or TRBV12-4 with TRBJ2-4; TRBD1 aligns across 8 bases. The CDR3 runs to 12 residues. V lost 5 bases, J lost 14 bases, and 8 bases stayed unmatched. For the CDR3, the DNA is TGTGCCAGCAGTGGCGGGACAGGCTCGGAGTACTTC. This encodes CASSGGTGSEYF.

CDR3 bases: TGCGCCAGCATGGACATAACGAACACCGGGGAGCTGTTTTTT. Translated: CASMDITNTGELFF. This chain uses TRBV5-1 with TRBJ2-2; D is perhaps TRBD1 (5 bases). V lost 6 bases and J 0 bases, leaving 9 bases between the germline ends. The CDR3 covers 14 residues. CDR1 and CDR2 (germline): SGHRS, YFSETQ. The variable domain in full, with the rest retrieved from reference TRBV5-1 and TRBJ2-2, is KAGVTQTPRYLIKTRGQQVTLSCSPISGHRSVSWYQQTPGQGLQFLFEYFSETQRNKGNFPGRFSGRQFSNSRSEMNVSTLELGDSALYLCASMDITNTGELFFGEGSRLTVL.

This clonotype was seen ten or more times. The conserved phenylalanine or tryptophan normally closing the CDR3 is absent here, so this likely arose from a read error. The CDR3 coding sequence is TGTGCCAGCAGTTCCCTTACAGGGGAGGGCGGCTACACCCTC. It encodes CASSSLTGEGGYTL. This chain uses TRBV28 with TRBJ1-2, with 7 bases fitting TRBD1. Germline V gene sequence: CDR1 MDHEN, CDR2 SYDVKM. This CDR3 comprises 14 residues. With 4 bases clipped from V and 8 bases from J, the junction kept 10 bases outside the gene matches.

This clonotype was seen many times. V usage is TRBV20-1 and J usage is TRBJ2-7; D is ambiguous. Trimming left V 5 bases short and J 4 bases short, with 9 bases between. Germline assignment: CDR1 DFQATT and CDR2 SNEGSKA (reference sequence). This CDR3 is 11 amino acids long. Here the CDR3 DNA reads TGCAGTGCTGACGAAAGGTACGAGCAGTACTTC. Its protein product is CSADERYEQYF.

This clonotype was seen ten or more times. V and J are TRBV25-1 and TRBJ1-1; 7 bases are a match to TRBD1. This CDR3 contains 16 residues. The V segment lost 1 base and the J segment 1 base; nucleotides outside the gene matches: 6. Germline V gene sequence: CDR1 MGHDK, CDR2 SYGVNS. Here the CDR3 DNA reads TGTGCCAGCAGTGAATCAAAGGGGGCGGGGAACACTGAAGCTTTCTTT. This translates into CASSESKGAGNTEAFF.

On this clonotype itself: A single base separates this from a much larger clone, so it may be a read error. This chain links TRBV10-3 with TRBJ1-6; D ambiguous. The V end lost 8 bases, the J end lost 10 bases, and 6 bases lay between the germline ends. Germline loops: CDR1 ENHRY, CDR2 SYGVKD. The CDR3 loop spans 10 amino acids. In nucleotides, the CDR3 is TGTGCCATCGAGCTGTCACCCCTCCACTTT. Translation: CAIELSPLHF.

The genes are TRBV18 and TRBJ2-7, with D perhaps matching TRBD1 (6 bases). With 3 bases removed from V and 6 bases from J, the gap between germline ends came to 24 bases. Germline V gene lookup returns CDR1 KGHSH and CDR2 LQKENI. This CDR3 comprises 17 residues. CDR3 in DNA: TGTGCCAGCTCACCTATGGTCGGAAAGGGGGAGCCGGCCGAGCAGTACTTC. It encodes CASSPMVGKGEPAEQYF. Combining the CDR3 with reference TRBV18 and TRBJ2-7 gives the whole variable domain NAGVMQNPRHLVRRRGQEARLRCSPMKGHSHVYWYRQLPEEGLKFMVYLQKENIIDESGMPKERFSAEFPKEGPSILRIQQVVRGDSAAYFCASSPMVGKGEPAEQYFGPGTRLTVT.

In this sample, this clonotype turned up many times. The V call is TRBV24-1, the J call TRBJ1-1, with a possible D match to TRBD1 (6 bases). CDR1 and CDR2 from the germline V gene are KGHDR and SFDVKD. Trimming shortened V by 5 bases and J by 1 base, and 7 bases separated the two germline ends. The CDR3 has 13 residues. The CDR3 spells CATSGQENTEAFF. The CDR3 DNA follows: TGTGCCACCAGTGGACAGGAGAACACTGAAGCTTTCTTT.